These 22 T cell receptor beta chains originate from one sample sequenced in a study of early T cells in non-severe SARS-CoV-2 infection (dated by TCRdb to about 2021). The protocol used for the library was 5' RACE. Sequencing took place on a NextSeq 500. Using fastp at Q25 and MiXCR, TCRdb reprocessed the public reads and kept productive beta chains. Each entry merges the rows of one CDR3 protein and shows their most common DNA and genes. The sample includes about 33,000 distinct CDR3 sequences, with less than 6.5% observed a single time. Together, the top ten hold roughly 27% of the sample. The sequenced sample consisted of whole blood. These receptors were taken from an adult who was a healthcare worker with PCR-confirmed SARS-CoV-2 infection or an uninfected control (not recorded which).

In its sample, this clonotype was seen many times. The V call is TRBV9, the J call TRBJ2-3; no reliable D call. Germline V CDR1 and CDR2: SGDLS, YYNGEE. With 4 bases removed from V and 3 bases from J, the gap between germline ends came to 18 bases. The length of the CDR3 is 16 residues. CDR3 loop: CASSPRPGASTDTQYF. The DNA of the CDR3 is TGTGCCAGCAGCCCCAGACCAGGAGCGTCTACAGATACGCAGTATTTT.

The table lists this clonotype with a few counts. The chain has TRBV27 and TRBJ1-3; D gene ambiguous. Trimming removed 4 bases from V and 0 bases from J, with 13 bases in between. CDR1 is MNHEY, CDR2 SMNVEV, per germline (reference sequence). There are 16 residues in the CDR3. CDR3 nucleotide sequence: TGTGCCAGCAGTTCCCCCGCAACATCCTCTGGAAACACCATATATTTT. This codes for CASSSPATSSGNTIYF.

This clonotype has a count of ten or more. Relative to the germline gene, one junction end is altered; a read error may explain this. This sequence joins TRBV11-2 and TRBJ2-7; the D gene could be TRBD1 or TRBD2 (5 bases each). The CDR3 covers 16 residues. Germline CDR1 SGHAT, CDR2 FQNNGV. Written as DNA, the CDR3 is TGTGCCAGCAGATTAGCCGGGGCGCGCCTCACCTACGAGCAGTACTTC. It codes for CASRLAGARLTYEQYF.

This clonotype was observed at least ten times. The chain carries TRBV28 and TRBJ2-1; 7 nucleotides align to TRBD2. Germline V gene lookup returns CDR1 MDHEN and CDR2 SYDVKM. The CDR3 is made up of 13 amino acids. The ends lost 8 bases at V and 7 bases at J; junction bases unmatched: 8. This CDR3 reads CASSGLGGNEQFF. DNA of the CDR3: TGTGCCAGCTCCGGACTAGGTGGTAATGAGCAGTTCTTC.

This clonotype was seen a few times. The chain combines TRBV7-9 with TRBJ2-1; unclear D gene. The CDR3 has 14 amino acids. Germline lookup yields CDR1 SEHNR and CDR2 FQNEAQ (reference sequence). Trimming removed 1 base at V and 4 bases at J, with 8 bases between. The CDR3 reads CASSLVGRYNEQFF. DNA of the CDR3: TGTGCCAGCAGCTTAGTGGGCAGATACAATGAGCAGTTCTTC.

The V gene is TRBV5-1, the J gene TRBJ2-5, with 7 bases fitting TRBD2. CDR1 is SGHRS, CDR2 YFSETQ, per germline. The CDR3 loop spans 14 amino acids. With 6 bases clipped from V and 2 bases from J, the junction kept 7 bases outside the gene matches. The CDR3 sequence: CASKGLAEQETQYF. As DNA, the CDR3 is TGCGCCAGCAAGGGGCTAGCGGAACAAGAGACCCAGTACTTC.

This clonotype has a count of ten or more. V and J are TRBV20-1 and TRBJ1-6, with TRBD1 matching over 8 bases. Germline values: CDR1 DFQATT, CDR2 SNEGSKA (reference sequence). This CDR3 is built from 13 residues. Unmatched junction bases numbered 3, after V lost 3 bases and J lost 8 bases. The CDR3 loop reads CSARDREDSPLHF. The CDR3 nucleotides are TGCAGTGCTAGGGACAGGGAGGATTCACCCCTCCACTTT.

A remark on this clonotype: Given a much more abundant clone one base away, this may be a read error. The CDR3 DNA follows: TGCTCCGGACGAGAACAAGCTGAAGCTTTCTTT. Protein product: CSGREQAEAFF. J is TRBJ1-1 and V is TRBV29-1; D unclear. Germline CDR1 SQVTM, CDR2 ANQGSEA. The CDR3 has 11 amino acids.

This clonotype was counted many times. The V gene is TRBV11-1, the J gene TRBJ2-1; 8 bases agree with TRBD1. V was clipped by 1 base and J by 7 bases; unmatched bases: 9. Germline values: CDR1 SGHAT, CDR2 FQDESV (reference sequence). The CDR3 extends over 16 amino acids. CDR3 coding DNA: TGTGCCAGCAGCTTAGAGGGACAGGCAAAAAATAATGAGCAGTTCTTC. Protein product: CASSLEGQAKNNEQFF.

This clonotype has at least ten counts. The J gene is TRBJ1-1, the V gene TRBV9; 8 bases are a match to TRBD1. CDR3 size: 14 residues. Germline CDR1 reads SGDLS; CDR2 reads YYNGEE. Unmatched junction bases numbered 7, after V lost 6 bases and J lost 3 bases. The CDR3 protein is CASKGQGADTEAFF. CDR3 DNA sequence: TGTGCCAGCAAAGGGCAGGGGGCGGACACTGAAGCTTTCTTT.

The table lists this clonotype with many counts. The J gene is TRBJ1-4, the V gene TRBV7-8; 7 bases agree with TRBD1. This CDR3 has 16 amino acids. The junction had 8 bases not matched to a gene; V was cut back by 3 bases and J by 4 bases. The germline V gene encodes CDR1 SGHVS and CDR2 FQNEAQ. The DNA of the CDR3 is TGTGCCAGCAGCTTGCGACCCCAGGGGGTTAATGAAAAACTGTTTTTT. It encodes CASSLRPQGVNEKLFF.

At least ten counts were recorded for this clonotype. The chain employs TRBV4-3 and TRBJ1-2, with no clear D. V was pared by 0 bases and J by 4 bases, with 12 bases between. The germline V gene has CDR1 LGHNA and CDR2 YSLEER. The CDR3 covers 15 residues. CDR3 in DNA: TGCGCCAGCAGCCAAGATCCGAAGGCGTCCTATGGCTACACCTTC. It specifies CASSQDPKASYGYTF.

This clonotype was counted ten times or more. The chain recombines TRBV6-6 with TRBJ2-7; perhaps D is TRBD1 or TRBD2 (6 bases each). This CDR3 has 17 amino acids. The V end lost 2 bases, the J end lost 0 bases, and 17 bases lay between the germline ends. Germline CDR1 reads MNHNY; CDR2 reads SVGAGI (reference sequence). The CDR3 bases are TGTGCCAGCAGTTACCCCATTAGGGGGGAAAGCTCCTACGAGCAGTACTTC. It codes for CASSYPIRGESSYEQYF.

The sample holds many counts of this clonotype. The chain carries TRBV19 and TRBJ2-7; 12 nucleotides match TRBD1. The CDR3 loop spans 15 amino acids. V lost 3 bases, J lost 5 bases, and 5 bases stayed unmatched. The germline CDR1 and CDR2 sequences are LNHDA and SQIVND (reference sequence). The CDR3 bases are TGTGCCAGTAGTATCACCGGGACAGGGGGCAACGAGCAGTACTTC. Encoded protein: CASSITGTGGNEQYF.

V gene TRBV4-2 combines with J gene TRBJ2-1; 7 nucleotides line up with TRBD1. This CDR3 has 16 amino acids. The germline V gene encodes CDR1 LGHNA and CDR2 YNFKEQ. Unmatched junction bases numbered 10, after V lost 1 base and J lost 7 bases. The CDR3 here is CASSQGTGEGKNEQFF. The CDR3 nucleotides are TGTGCCAGCAGCCAAGGAACAGGGGAAGGGAAGAATGAGCAGTTCTTC.

This clonotype was found many times. The chain combines TRBV19 with TRBJ1-5, with D unresolved. From germline, CDR1 is LNHDA and CDR2 SQIVND (reference sequence). CDR3 size: 16 residues. V lost 2 bases, J lost 2 bases, and 13 bases lay in between. The CDR3 nucleotides read TGTGCCAGTAGTATAAAAATCCAGTCTGGCAATCAGCCCCAGCATTTT. Protein product: CASSIKIQSGNQPQHF.

This clonotype occurred many times. The chain links TRBV6-5 to TRBJ1-1; D gene unclear. The CDR3 has 13 amino acids. Germline-derived CDR1 and CDR2 are MNHEY and SVGAGI. With 7 bases removed from V and 0 bases from J, the gap between germline ends came to 9 bases. The CDR3 region is CASTLRMNTEAFF. CDR3 nucleotide sequence: TGTGCCAGCACCCTAAGGATGAACACTGAAGCTTTCTTT.

This chain uses TRBV24-1 with TRBJ1-1, with D possibly being TRBD1 (5 bases). The V end lost 3 bases, the J end lost 0 bases, and 10 bases lay between the germline ends. This CDR3 is 15 amino acids long. Germline V gene sequence: CDR1 KGHDR, CDR2 SFDVKD. In DNA, the CDR3 is TGTGCCACCAGTGATCTGACAGATATGAACACTGAAGCTTTCTTT. This codes for CATSDLTDMNTEAFF.

Of note for this clonotype: This may stem from a read error, because a much larger clone lies one nucleotide away. The chain links TRBV5-1 to TRBJ2-7; D remains ambiguous. Looked up from germline, CDR1 is SGHRS and CDR2 is YFSETQ. The CDR3 has 12 amino acids. CDR3 region: CASTDTSHEQYF. CDR3 DNA sequence: TGCGCCAGCACCGACACCTCCCACGAGCAGTACTTC.

This clonotype has a handful of counts. The chain employs TRBV29-1 and TRBJ2-1; weak D call: TRBD1 (6 bases). Germline V gives CDR1 SQVTM, CDR2 ANQGSEA. V lost 3 bases and J lost 6, with 15 bases in between. The CDR3 has 14 amino acids. The chain's CDR3 is CSVEDTGISNEQFF. The CDR3 nucleotides are TGCAGCGTTGAGGATACAGGGATCAGCAATGAGCAGTTCTTC.

This clonotype was seen repeatedly, ten times or more. V and J are TRBV19 and TRBJ2-1; 12 bases are shared with TRBD2. The ends lost 10 bases at V and 6 bases at J; junction bases unmatched: 10. Germline V lookup: CDR1 LNHDA, CDR2 SQIVND (reference sequence). The CDR3 contains 15 residues. As DNA, the CDR3 is TGTGCCACCTCTAGCGGGAGGGCCGGGGGCAATGAGCAGTTCTTC. Protein product: CATSSGRAGGNEQFF.

This chain uses TRBV7-3 with TRBJ2-5, with D hard to call. V lost 2 bases to trimming and J lost 3 bases, with 10 bases between them. The CDR3 covers 14 residues. Per the germline V gene, CDR1 is SGHTA and CDR2 is FQGTGA. CDR3 in amino acids: CASSLGVHKETQYF. The CDR3 nucleotides read TGTGCCAGCAGCTTAGGAGTACATAAAGAGACCCAGTACTTC.